One sample yielded the 30 T cell receptor beta chains listed below, sequenced in a study of T cells in Graves' hyperthyroidism and ophthalmopathy. The CDR3 regions of TCR beta were amplified from RNA transcripts. With the HTBI primer set, the TCR CDR3 went through a first round of RT-PCR. Using its own MiXCR run on the multiplex PCR reads, TCRdb lists one record per CDR3 protein. The sample holds about 590,000 distinct CDR3 sequences, 15% to 17% seen once. The sample was blood. Source of these receptors: a woman aged 25-40 years with Graves' hyperthyroidism.

The chain links TRBV4-3 to TRBJ1-6; no reliable D call. V was trimmed by 0 bases and J by 2 bases, leaving 14 bases between them. CDR1 is LGHNA, CDR2 YSLEER, per germline. This CDR3 is 18 amino acids long. CDR3 bases: TGCGCCAGCAGCCAAGACAACCCCCGGGCGGCCTATAATTCACCCCTCCACTTT. Amino acids: CASSQDNPRAAYNSPLHF.

This clonotype was seen ten or more times. CDR3 residues: CASSPTDSYNQPQHF. In nucleotides, the CDR3 is TGTGCCAGCAGTCCGACGGACAGTTACAATCAGCCCCAGCATTTT. The J gene is TRBJ1-5, the V gene TRBV28; D possibly corresponds to TRBD1 (6 bases). This CDR3 has 15 residues. V lost 5 bases to trimming and J lost 3 bases, with 14 bases between them. Germline assignment: CDR1 MDHEN and CDR2 SYDVKM.

The chain employs TRBV27 and TRBJ1-5; D is perhaps TRBD1 (5 bases). Germline CDR1 reads MNHEY; CDR2 reads SMNVEV (reference sequence). The CDR3 runs to 13 residues. V lost 7 bases to trimming and J lost 3 bases, with 10 bases between them. CDR3 nucleotides: TGTGCCAGCAAAGGAGGGGCCAATCAGCCCCAGCATTTT. Amino acids: CASKGGANQPQHF.

There are many counts of this clonotype. The chain links TRBV7-2 to TRBJ1-2, with unresolved D. Germline V gene sequence: CDR1 SGHTA, CDR2 FQGNSA. The CDR3 is 12 residues long. The ends were cut back, 5 bases at V and 8 bases at J, with 12 bases in the middle. CDR3 nucleotide sequence: TGTGCCAGCAGCGACCTTACTGGCGGCTACACCTTC. This codes for CASSDLTGGYTF.

This clonotype has at least ten counts. The rearrangement links TRBV12-3 or TRBV12-4 to TRBJ2-1; D is unresolved. V shed 0 bases and J shed 5 bases, with 8 bases lying between them. This CDR3 spans 14 amino acids. The DNA for the CDR3 is TGTGCCAGCAGTTTAGCGGTAGCACACAATGAGCAGTTCTTC. Its protein is CASSLAVAHNEQFF.

This clonotype was recorded at least ten times. The V call is TRBV20-1, the J call TRBJ2-7; 9 bases fit TRBD2. The CDR3 is made up of 14 amino acids. V trimming: 6 bases; J trimming: 3 bases; junction bases outside the gene matches: 9. In germline, CDR1 is DFQATT, CDR2 SNEGSKA (reference sequence). The CDR3 loop reads CSARRLAVFYEQYF. The CDR3 DNA is TGCAGTGCGAGGCGACTAGCGGTATTCTACGAGCAGTACTTC.

The J gene is TRBJ2-7, the V gene TRBV13; perhaps TRBD2 as D (5 bases). V was shortened by 4 bases and J by 4 bases, with 11 bases between the two germline ends. This CDR3 is 13 amino acids long. In germline, CDR1 is PRHDT, CDR2 FYEKMQ (reference sequence). The CDR3 here is CASSSTLGYEQYF. CDR3 DNA: TGTGCCAGCAGCTCCACACTAGGTTACGAGCAGTACTTC.

This clonotype has a handful of counts. The chain links TRBV6-5 to TRBJ1-2; D not certain. The CDR3 is 13 residues long. V was shortened by 2 bases and J by 4 bases, with 8 bases between the two germline ends. The germline gives CDR1 MNHEY, CDR2 SVGAGI. This CDR3 is CASSYTDFYGYTF. The CDR3 nucleotides are TGTGCCAGCAGTTACACGGATTTCTATGGCTACACCTTC.

At least ten counts were recorded for this clonotype. This chain uses TRBV7-9 with TRBJ2-3, with 8 bases identical to TRBD2. CDR3 length: 15 residues. The V gene end was trimmed by 6 bases and the J gene end by 4 bases; junction bases not matched to a gene: 9. Germline CDR1 is SEHNR and CDR2 is FQNEAQ (reference sequence). The CDR3 sequence is CASSPSGSGADTQYF. DNA for the CDR3: TGTGCCAGCAGTCCCAGCGGGAGTGGGGCAGATACGCAGTATTTT. Complete variable domain (other parts from reference TRBV7-9 and TRBJ2-3): DTGVSQNPRHKITKRGQNVTFRCDPISEHNRLYWYRQTLGQGPEFLTYFQNEAQLEKSRLLSDRFSAERPKGSFSTLEIQRTEQGDSAMYLCASSPSGSGADTQYFGPGTRLTVL.

This clonotype was picked up many times. The CDR3 sequence: CASSPGGWQETQYF. The CDR3 DNA is TGTGCCAGCAGCCCAGGGGGGTGGCAAGAGACCCAGTACTTC. This chain connects TRBV11-3 to TRBJ2-5; D might be TRBD1 (7 bases). Trimming cost V 5 bases and J 2 bases, with 12 bases left between them. The germline CDR1 and CDR2 sequences are SGHNT and YENEEA. The CDR3 is 14 amino acids.

This clonotype occurred many times. The chain has TRBV3-1 and TRBJ2-1, with D possibly matching TRBD2 (6 bases). The CDR3 extends over 16 amino acids. With 0 bases removed from V and 1 base from J, the gap between germline ends came to 10 bases. Germline CDR1 is LGHDT and CDR2 is YNNKEL (reference sequence). CDR3 sequence (DNA): TGTGCCAGCAGCCAAGATCGGCTAGCGTCCTACAATGAGCAGTTCTTC. Protein product: CASSQDRLASYNEQFF.

The chain recombines TRBV11-2 with TRBJ1-1, with no clear D. With 1 base removed from V and 1 base from J, the gap between germline ends came to 7 bases. In germline, CDR1 is SGHAT, CDR2 FQNNGV. CDR3 length equals 14 residues. Here the CDR3 reads CASSLGSWNTEAFF. Written as DNA, the CDR3 is TGTGCCAGCAGCTTAGGTTCTTGGAACACTGAAGCTTTCTTT. The whole variable domain, remainder taken from reference TRBV11-2 and TRBJ1-1, is EAGVAQSPRYKIIEKRQSVAFWCNPISGHATLYWYQQILGQGPKLLIQFQNNGVVDDSQLPKDRFSAERLKGVDSTLKIQPAKLEDSAVYLCASSLGSWNTEAFFGQGTRLTVV.

This clonotype was counted at least ten times. The genes are TRBV20-1 and TRBJ2-1; no clear D. The V end lost 6 bases, the J end lost 6 bases, and 15 bases lay between the germline ends. The CDR3 has 13 amino acids. CDR1 and CDR2 from the germline V gene are DFQATT and SNEGSKA (reference sequence). DNA for the CDR3: TGCAGTGCGGAACCCCGGGCCACCAATGAGCAGTTCTTC. It translates to CSAEPRATNEQFF.

This clonotype was recorded many times. This rearrangement joins TRBV6-1 to TRBJ1-5; 9 nucleotides align to TRBD1. V shed 5 bases, J shed 3 bases, and the junction held 8 bases outside the gene matches. The CDR3 totals 16 residues. The germline V gene has CDR1 MNHNS and CDR2 SASEGT. The CDR3 region has the DNA TGTGCCAGCAGTTCTACCGGACAGGGGAACAATCAGCCCCAGCATTTT. It encodes CASSSTGQGNNQPQHF.

This clonotype was observed at least ten times. This chain connects TRBV20-1 to TRBJ2-7; 7 bases fit TRBD1. The CDR3 is made up of 15 amino acids. CDR1 DFQATT and CDR2 SNEGSKA come from the germline V gene (reference sequence). V lost 0 bases, J lost 0 bases, and 5 bases stayed unmatched. The DNA of the CDR3 is TGCAGTGCTAGAGATCCGGCAGGGGGCTCCTACGAGCAGTACTTC. Protein: CSARDPAGGSYEQYF.

This clonotype was found many times. The V gene is TRBV20-1, the J gene TRBJ2-3; 9 nucleotides match TRBD1. With V trimmed by 5 bases and J by 1 base, 10 bases remained unmatched. CDR3 length equals 16 residues. CDR1 is DFQATT and CDR2 is SNEGSKA in the germline V gene (reference sequence). CDR3 sequence: CSAEQGAPSGTDTQYF. DNA for the CDR3: TGCAGTGCTGAACAGGGGGCGCCGAGTGGCACAGATACGCAGTATTTT.

This rearrangement joins TRBV27 to TRBJ1-4; D gene uncertain. V was shortened by 5 bases and J by 1 base, with 14 bases between the two germline ends. Germline CDR1 reads MNHEY; CDR2 reads SMNVEV (reference sequence). This CDR3 region has 16 residues. CDR3 coding DNA: TGTGCCAGCAGTCCCTGGATGGGCCTAACTAATGAAAAACTGTTTTTT. Translation gives CASSPWMGLTNEKLFF.

This clonotype came up many times. CDR3 bases: TGTGCCAGCAGTTTATGGGGAGCTGGCCAAGAGACCCAGTACTTC. Its protein is CASSLWGAGQETQYF. The rearrangement links TRBV28 to TRBJ2-5; D might be TRBD2 (5 bases). Germline V CDR1 and CDR2: MDHEN, SYDVKM. The V end lost 0 bases, the J end lost 1 base, and 9 bases lay between the germline ends. CDR3 size: 15 residues.

This clonotype has only a few counts. The chain couples TRBV5-8 to TRBJ2-1; D may be TRBD1 (6 bases). CDR3 length equals 16 residues. Trimming took off 7 bases at V and 2 bases at J, with 19 bases between the two ends. From germline, CDR1 is SGHTS and CDR2 YDEGEE. CDR3 DNA: TGTGCCAGCGAACACGGGGCCAGGGGCCCCTACAATGAGCAGTTCTTC. Encoded protein: CASEHGARGPYNEQFF.

This clonotype was picked up many times. The chain couples TRBV7-2 to TRBJ2-5; 8 bases align to TRBD1. V dropped 7 bases and J dropped 2; count of bases not matched to a gene: 3. The CDR3 is made up of 13 amino acids. CDR1 is SGHTA, CDR2 FQGNSA, per germline. The CDR3 protein is CASTTGGQETQYF. CDR3 coding DNA: TGTGCCAGCACCACAGGGGGACAAGAGACCCAGTACTTC.

The sample holds a few counts of this clonotype. The V gene is TRBV27, the J gene TRBJ2-1; possible D gene TRBD2, 5 bases. This CDR3 is built from 15 residues. Germline CDR1 and CDR2: MNHEY and SMNVEV (reference sequence). Trimming shortened V by 2 bases and J by 3 bases, and 11 bases separated the two germline ends. Here the CDR3 DNA reads TGTGCCAGCAGTTTAACCCGGGAAATCTACAATGAGCAGTTCTTC. Translating gives CASSLTREIYNEQFF.

V gene TRBV18 combines with J gene TRBJ2-5, with 8 bases matching TRBD1. The CDR3 totals 15 residues. Trimming at V came to 4 bases and at J to 6 bases, leaving 10 bases not matched to a gene. Germline-derived CDR1 and CDR2 are KGHSH and LQKENI. The CDR3 spells CASSRQDRAGKTQYF. CDR3 DNA: TGTGCCAGCTCACGACAGGACAGGGCCGGAAAGACCCAGTACTTC.

This clonotype occurred many times. The CDR3 bases are TGCAGTGCTAGAACCGGGACTAGCAATGAGCAGTTCTTC. This translates into CSARTGTSNEQFF. The rearrangement joins TRBV20-1 to TRBJ2-1; 8 bases are a match to TRBD2. The CDR3 totals 13 residues. Germline lookup yields CDR1 DFQATT and CDR2 SNEGSKA (reference sequence). With V trimmed by 2 bases and J by 6 bases, 3 bases remained unmatched.

The V gene is TRBV29-1, the J gene TRBJ1-3; possibly TRBD1 for D (6 bases). CDR1 and CDR2 from the germline V gene are SQVTM and ANQGSEA. This CDR3 contains 13 residues. Trimming removed 3 bases from V and 4 bases from J, with 10 bases in between. In DNA form, the CDR3 reads TGCAGCGTTGAGGGGGCGTTCGGAAACACCATATATTTT. Its protein product is CSVEGAFGNTIYF.

This clonotype was found a few times. Written as DNA, the CDR3 is TGCGCCAGCAGCGGACAGGTCGCCACCGGGGAGCTGTTTTTT. Translating gives CASSGQVATGELFF. The chain uses TRBV5-1 and TRBJ2-2; 7 bases agree with TRBD1. Germline CDR1 is SGHRS and CDR2 is YFSETQ. V lost 4 bases and J lost 4; bases outside the gene matches: 4. The CDR3 covers 14 residues.

This clonotype was observed a few times. V is TRBV30 and J is TRBJ2-5, with 11 bases lining up with TRBD1. Unmatched junction bases numbered 9, after V lost 5 bases and J lost 4 bases. The V gene's germline CDR1 is GTSNPN and CDR2 SVGIG (reference sequence). This CDR3 contains 15 residues. CDR3: CAWSLGQGERETQYF. In DNA, the CDR3 is TGTGCCTGGTCATTGGGACAGGGGGAGAGAGAGACCCAGTACTTC.

This clonotype was counted ten times or more. The V and J genes are TRBV7-9 and TRBJ2-7, with 8 bases identical to TRBD1. V was clipped by 5 bases and J by 3 bases; unmatched bases: 6. In germline, CDR1 is SEHNR, CDR2 FQNEAQ (reference sequence). The CDR3 loop spans 14 amino acids. The CDR3 sequence: CASSHRDRNYEQYF. CDR3 bases: TGTGCCAGCAGCCACCGGGACAGGAACTACGAGCAGTACTTC.

This clonotype has only a few counts. This chain's CDR3 is CASSWQGTEHYGYTF. The CDR3 DNA reads as TGTGCCAGCAGCTGGCAGGGAACTGAACACTATGGCTACACCTTC. The V call is TRBV5-8, the J call TRBJ1-2; D possibly corresponds to TRBD1 (5 bases). Between the trimmed V and J ends, which lost 3 bases and 3 bases, there was a span of 15 bases. There are 15 residues in the CDR3. The germline V gene encodes CDR1 SGHTS and CDR2 YDEGEE.

The J gene is TRBJ2-2, the V gene TRBV4-1, with D hard to call. Germline lookup yields CDR1 MGHRA and CDR2 YSYEKL. Trimming shortened V by 1 base and J by 5 bases, and 11 bases separated the two germline ends. The CDR3 spans 15 residues. The CDR3 bases are TGCGCCAGCAGCCAAGGAGGTACCGGGACCGGGGAGCTGTTTTTT. It encodes CASSQGGTGTGELFF.

The genes are TRBV4-1 and TRBJ2-7, with TRBD2 matching over 12 bases. The CDR3 loop spans 16 amino acids. V trimming: 3 bases; J trimming: 1 base; junction bases outside the gene matches: 4. Germline V gives CDR1 MGHRA, CDR2 YSYEKL. The CDR3 sequence: CASSQRLAGVSYEQYF. CDR3 nucleotide sequence: TGCGCCAGCAGCCAGAGACTAGCGGGAGTTTCCTACGAGCAGTACTTC.